This TCR beta chain is drawn from a study of OX40 agonist ivuxolimab in advanced cancers. V trimming: 4 bases; J trimming: 6 bases; junction bases outside the gene matches: 7. Per germline, CDR1 MDHEN and CDR2 SYDVKM. This CDR3 contains 15 residues. The data were produced by immunoSEQ multiplex PCR, yet TCRdb's version contains in-frame clones alone and is incomplete. The sample yields 55,000 to 75,000 clones, roughly 92% seen once. This specimen was CD4+ or CD8+ T cells sorted from blood, taken in a trial of the OX40 agonist ivuxolimab. This chain connects TRBV28 to TRBJ1-4; TRBD1 matches at 8 bases. The source is an adult with an advanced solid tumor such as melanoma, head and neck, liver or kidney cancer. In DNA, the CDR3 is TGTGCCAGCAGTTCGAACAGGGGGTGGGATGAAAAACTGTTTTTT. It codes for CASSSNRGWDEKLFF.